The source of this T cell receptor (beta chain) is a study of T cells in Graves' hyperthyroidism and ophthalmopathy (dated by TCRdb to the late 2010s). Notes on the research overall: Peripheral blood was sampled at the time of initial diagnosis, prior to any treatment. An independent validation cohort of about 20 hyperthyroidism patients and more than 15 patients who later progressed to ophthalmopathy tested prospective prediction of ophthalmopathy. After sampling, hyperthyroidism patients received methimazole starting at 30 mg daily, and ophthalmopathy patients received high-dose intravenous methylprednisolone. In several Graves' hyperthyroidism patients, the study also compared T-cell repertoires from thyroid tissue with T-cell repertoires from blood. The paper describes TCR Vbeta CDR3 sequencing of 135 peripheral blood samples, made up of about 40 ophthalmopathy patients, roughly 72 hyperthyroidism patients and roughly 17 progressor patients. The 100 or so discovery patients were divided at random into training and test sets in a 7:3 ratio. TCR V-J signatures able to tell the groups apart were searched for in a discovery cohort of some 100 patients, of whom more than 40 had Graves' ophthalmopathy and about 60 had stable Graves' hyperthyroidism.

Study-level results and caveats: Sample size was not statistically predetermined, and blinding of investigators to group allocation was not performed. During validation, the model predicted progression to ophthalmopathy a median of around 7 months ahead of onset, with 70.59% sensitivity and 72.22% specificity. In cross-validation, a model built on a 13 V-J signature told ophthalmopathy apart from stable hyperthyroidism with over 85% sensitivity and about 81% specificity, and in testing the same model reached 80%/75%. Most expanded thyroid clonotypes (frequency above 0.001) were also found in blood, which suggests that blood repertoires may mirror thyroid immune responses.

Amplification of TCR beta CDR3 regions was carried out from RNA transcripts. For the first round of RT-PCR on the TCR CDR3, the HTBI primer set was used together with the Qiagen OneStep RT-PCR kit. A second multiplex PCR round built the libraries, followed by size selection and purification. Paired-end sequencing of the libraries was performed with 100 bp reads on an Illumina HiSeq2000. Per the source publication's procedure: Raw data were processed with SOAPnuke, discarding reads with adapters, uncalled bases, mean Phred below 15, or no exact constant-primer or identifier match. High-quality paired reads were merged with COPE v1.2.5, and unique nucleotide sequences were defined as clonotypes. MiTCR v1.1 was used to align clonotypes to the IMGT TRBV, TRBD and TRBJ reference segments. Only V-J combinations with frequency above 0.0001, covering approximately 99% of repertoires, were analysed. A TCS score was defined as the ratio of F50 (clonal expansion) to E x V (chaos), with BLOSUM62-based TCRdist applied between CDR3 peptides within each V-J. Welch's t-statistics and random forest reduced 450 to 600 V-J features to 13, which were used in a naive Bayes classifier (R e1071). TCRdb passed the public sequencing reads through fastp at Q25 and MiXCR, retaining productive beta sequences. Rows are unified per CDR3 protein, each entry keeping the most common DNA and genes. Here the V and J calls rest on TCRdb's processing, not on the authors' analysis. For this sample there are 690,000 or so distinct CDR3 sequences; 18% appear just once. The ten largest make up roughly 17% of the sample.

In the case of this clonotype: Its specific antigen is unknown. Within one base of it there is no much larger clone, and no base qualities were kept.

The hyperthyroidism patients were between 18 and 65 years old and newly diagnosed, with a disease duration of less than 2 months. Exclusion was applied to patients with uncontrolled infections, other autoimmune diseases, pregnancy or lactation. Diagnoses were established on the basis of clinical symptoms, serum thyroxine and TRAb, thyroid ultrasound, and orbital computed tomography. For progressor patients, blood was drawn at the first diagnosis of hyperthyroidism, before any ophthalmopathy symptoms had appeared. PBMCs were isolated from 10 ml of fresh peripheral blood by Ficoll-Paque density gradient centrifugation. Progressor patients were first diagnosed with Graves' hyperthyroidism and then developed ophthalmopathy during follow-up. Total RNA was extracted using Trizol reagent, and RNA quality was assessed on an Agilent 2100 Bioanalyzer. The CDR3 goes from the cysteine to the phenylalanine over 15 residues. Of all the DNA, just the CDR3 is kept, 45 bases in frame from base 1. The V end loses 0 bases and the J end loses 5 bases, and a stretch of 13 bases separates them. CDR1 LNHNV and CDR2 YYDKDF were looked up in the germline V gene (reference sequence).

The specimen sequenced was blood. This receptor was obtained from a woman aged 50 to 60 with Graves' hyperthyroidism that later progressed to Graves' ophthalmopathy. The sequence is built from TRBV15 and TRBJ2-5; the D match is possibly TRBD1 or TRBD2, with 6 bases aligned in each. CDR3 reads: CATSRDWGARETQYF. Here is the DNA: TGTGCCACCAGCAGAGACTGGGGGGCCCGGGAGACCCAGTACTTC.